The 11 T cell receptor beta chains in this list originate from one sample, sequenced in a study of shared clonotypes between healthy human individuals. Terminally differentiated effector memory CD45RA+ cells were excluded by CCR7 positive selection of CD45RO-negative cells. Clones were sequenced by immunoSEQ multiplex PCR, and TCRdb holds only the in-frame ones, with some missing. The table records some 600,000 clones, about 96% of them present only once. Sequences were obtained from naive CD8+ T cells sorted from blood. Receptors were obtained from a woman in her 30s in good health.

The chain couples TRBV27 to TRBJ2-3; 8 nucleotides align to TRBD2. The germline V gene has CDR1 MNHEY and CDR2 SMNVEV (reference sequence). The ends lost 8 bases at V and 0 bases at J; junction bases unmatched: 4. The CDR3 extends over 14 amino acids. The CDR3 reads CASGLAVSTDTQYF. CDR3 coding DNA: TGTGCCAGCGGACTAGCCGTGAGCACAGATACGCAGTATTTT.

V gene TRBV5-6 combines with J gene TRBJ2-7, with 12 bases lining up with TRBD2. Per germline, CDR1 SGHDT and CDR2 YYEEEE. With 3 bases clipped from V and 3 bases from J, the junction kept 4 bases outside the gene matches. The CDR3 is 15 amino acids. DNA for the CDR3: TGTGCCAGCAGCTCCCGACTAGCGGGAGTCTACGAGCAGTACTTC. Protein sequence: CASSSRLAGVYEQYF.

The chain links TRBV28 to TRBJ1-4; TRBD1 matches 7 bases. Germline CDR1 MDHEN, CDR2 SYDVKM. V trimming: 6 bases; J trimming: 5 bases; junction bases outside the gene matches: 9. The CDR3 length is 15 residues. The CDR3 DNA is TGTGCCAGCAGATCGCGACAGGGAGTGAATGAAAAACTGTTTTTT. Amino acids: CASRSRQGVNEKLFF.

The genes are TRBV5-6 and TRBJ2-1; D is unresolved. This CDR3 is 12 amino acids long. Per the germline V gene, CDR1 is SGHDT and CDR2 is YYEEEE. Trimming left V 5 bases short and J 8 bases short, with 11 bases between. CDR3 residues: CASRSPDDEQFF. The CDR3 coding sequence is TGTGCCAGCAGGTCCCCGGATGATGAGCAGTTCTTC.

V gene TRBV6-5 combines with J gene TRBJ2-1; 7 bases map to TRBD1. With V trimmed by 2 bases and J by 15 bases, 10 bases remained unmatched. The CDR3 extends over 13 amino acids. Germline loops: CDR1 MNHEY, CDR2 SVGAGI. CDR3 loop: CASSYPETGDRFF. CDR3 nucleotides: TGTGCCAGCAGTTACCCAGAAACAGGGGATCGGTTCTTC.

V is TRBV10-2 and J is TRBJ2-2, with unresolved D. The CDR3 spans 15 residues. The germline V gene has CDR1 WSHSY and CDR2 SAAADI. Trimming removed 4 bases from V and 3 bases from J, with 12 bases in between. The CDR3, as DNA: TGCGCCAGCAGTGCTGTCGGGTTGGACACCGGGGAGCTGTTTTTT. It codes for CASSAVGLDTGELFF.

This sequence joins TRBV27 and TRBJ1-2, with unresolved D. This CDR3 has 14 residues. Germline CDR1 is MNHEY and CDR2 is SMNVEV (reference sequence). The germline V and J ends were trimmed by 3 bases and 6 bases, with 14 bases remaining between them. The CDR3 sequence is CASSFGGLGHGYTF. Here the CDR3 DNA reads TGTGCCAGCAGTTTTGGAGGGCTCGGGCATGGCTACACCTTC.

The chain has TRBV27 and TRBJ2-3, with TRBD2 identical over 10 bases. V dropped 5 bases and J dropped 0; count of bases not matched to a gene: 5. The germline gives CDR1 MNHEY, CDR2 SMNVEV (reference sequence). The CDR3 is 16 amino acids. The CDR3 loop reads CASSPQAGGSTDTQYF. CDR3 in DNA: TGTGCCAGCAGTCCCCAAGCGGGAGGGAGCACAGATACGCAGTATTTT.

The CDR3 DNA reads TGTGCCAGTAGTATAGGAGGCAGGGCGAAGGAAAACACCATATATTTT. This translates into CASSIGGRAKENTIYF. The rearrangement links TRBV19 to TRBJ1-3; possible D gene TRBD1, 5 bases. The CDR3 has 16 amino acids. In germline, CDR1 is LNHDA, CDR2 SQIVND (reference sequence). Trimming took 1 base from V and 6 from J, leaving 16 bases between them.

The rearrangement joins TRBV19 to TRBJ1-1, with no clear D. Germline assignment: CDR1 LNHDA and CDR2 SQIVND (reference sequence). The CDR3 runs to 13 residues. Trimming shortened V by 7 bases and J by 4 bases, and 13 bases separated the two germline ends. The CDR3 region is CASTPPEGTEAFF. The CDR3 DNA reads as TGTGCCAGTACCCCCCCCGAGGGCACTGAAGCTTTCTTT.

This clone has just one count. The chain has TRBV13 and TRBJ1-1; D is undetermined. The CDR3 contains 11 residues. The germline V and J ends were trimmed by 10 bases and 5 bases, with 11 bases remaining between them. Looked up from germline, CDR1 is PRHDT and CDR2 is FYEKMQ (reference sequence). This CDR3 reads CAIRRVTEAFF. The CDR3 region has the DNA TGTGCCATCAGGAGGGTAACTGAAGCTTTCTTT.